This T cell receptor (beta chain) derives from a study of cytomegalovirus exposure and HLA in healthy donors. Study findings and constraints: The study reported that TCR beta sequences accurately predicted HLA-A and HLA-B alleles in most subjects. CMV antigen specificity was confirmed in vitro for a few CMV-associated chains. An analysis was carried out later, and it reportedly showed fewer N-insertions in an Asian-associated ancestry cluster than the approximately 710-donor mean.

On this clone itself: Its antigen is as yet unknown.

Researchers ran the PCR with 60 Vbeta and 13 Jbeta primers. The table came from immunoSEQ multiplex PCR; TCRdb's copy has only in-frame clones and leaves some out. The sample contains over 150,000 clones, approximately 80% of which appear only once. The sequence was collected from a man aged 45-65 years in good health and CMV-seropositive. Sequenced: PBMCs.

CDR3 in amino acids: CASSKGRVDEQYF. The CDR3 DNA reads as TGTGCCAGCAGCAAAGGTCGGGTGGACGAGCAGTACTTC. This rearrangement joins TRBV21-1 to TRBJ2-7; TRBD2 was called by the table and not checked on the DNA. TRBV21-1 is flagged as a pseudogene. The length of the CDR3 is 13 residues.